One and the same sample provided the 25 T cell receptor beta chains below, sequenced in a study of blood T cell repertoires in COVID-19. Sequencing used immunoSEQ multiplex PCR; TCRdb keeps in-frame clones, though not all of them. The data contain 130,000 to 150,000 clones, about four fifths of them singletons. The sample was peripheral blood. All receptors come from a woman over 75 with acute or convalescent COVID-19.

The rearrangement links TRBV7-9 to TRBJ1-1; TRBD1 matches at 9 bases. V shed 4 bases and J 4 bases; nucleotides not matched to a gene: 16. The germline CDR1 and CDR2 sequences are SEHNR and FQNEAQ (reference sequence). The CDR3 has 18 amino acids. CDR3 sequence: CASSSPAQGATWGTEAFF. The DNA of the CDR3 is TGTGCCAGCAGCTCTCCCGCACAGGGGGCGACTTGGGGCACTGAAGCTTTCTTT.

The V gene is TRBV9, the J gene TRBJ2-1; perhaps TRBD2 as D (6 bases). Looked up from germline, CDR1 is SGDLS and CDR2 is YYNGEE. Trimming left V 5 bases short and J 2 bases short, with 11 bases between. The CDR3 is 14 amino acids. In DNA, the CDR3 is TGTGCCAGCAGTCCGCCGGGGGCCTACAATGAGCAGTTCTTC. Encoded protein: CASSPPGAYNEQFF.

This chain links TRBV6-5 with TRBJ1-2, with 8 nucleotides matching TRBD1. CDR3 length: 14 residues. After removal of 2 bases from V and 2 bases from J, the junction contained 1 base not matched to a gene. The V gene's germline CDR1 is MNHEY and CDR2 SVGAGI. As DNA, the CDR3 is TGTGCCAGCAGTTACCGGGACAGGAACTATGGCTACACCTTC. Translated: CASSYRDRNYGYTF.

This clone was detected only a few times. This sequence joins TRBV5-1 and TRBJ2-3; unclear D gene. Germline lookup yields CDR1 SGHRS and CDR2 YFSETQ. The CDR3 is made up of 14 amino acids. V was clipped by 4 bases and J by 1 base, with 10 bases between them. The CDR3 is CASSPIEGTDTQYF. In nucleotides, the CDR3 is TGCGCCAGCAGCCCCATTGAGGGCACAGATACGCAGTATTTT. The full variable domain, its missing parts supplied by reference TRBV5-1 and TRBJ2-3, is KAGVTQTPRYLIKTRGQQVTLSCSPISGHRSVSWYQQTPGQGLQFLFEYFSETQRNKGNFPGRFSGRQFSNSRSEMNVSTLELGDSALYLCASSPIEGTDTQYFGPGTRLTVL.

This chain links TRBV25-1 with TRBJ1-3; D possibly corresponds to TRBD1 (5 bases). Looked up from germline, CDR1 is MGHDK and CDR2 is SYGVNS. Trimming cost V 5 bases and J 0 bases, with 14 bases left between them. This CDR3 contains 16 residues. Here the CDR3 DNA reads TGTGCCAGCAGTCCTTTACGGGGGGTCTCTGGAAACACCATATATTTT. This sequence encodes CASSPLRGVSGNTIYF.

The chain carries TRBV7-6 and TRBJ2-7; TRBD1 matches 8 bases. The CDR3 consists of 15 residues. V shed 4 bases, J shed 2 bases, and the junction held 7 bases outside the gene matches. CDR1 and CDR2 from the germline V gene are SGHVS and FNYEAQ. CDR3 in DNA: TGTGCCAGCAGCTCCCCAGACAGGGGAACCTACGAGCAGTACTTC. Translated: CASSSPDRGTYEQYF.

V gene TRBV5-1 combines with J gene TRBJ2-1; D is possibly TRBD2 (5 bases). This CDR3 comprises 14 residues. Trimming took 4 bases from V and 5 from J, leaving 13 bases between them. Germline loops: CDR1 SGHRS, CDR2 YFSETQ. DNA of the CDR3: TGCGCCAGCAGCGAGACTACGGATGACAATGAGCAGTTCTTC. This codes for CASSETTDDNEQFF.

The chain carries TRBV5-4 and TRBJ1-6; D gene ambiguous. Per the germline V gene, CDR1 is SGHNT and CDR2 is YYREEE (reference sequence). This CDR3 contains 16 residues. Deletions cut 6 bases from V and 4 bases from J, with 17 bases between. CDR3 loop: CASNPDPTGYNSPLHF. CDR3 in DNA: TGTGCCAGCAACCCTGACCCCACGGGTTATAATTCACCCCTCCACTTT.

The chain employs TRBV28 and TRBJ2-7, with TRBD2 as a possible D gene (5 bases). In germline, CDR1 is MDHEN, CDR2 SYDVKM. The CDR3 contains 12 residues. Trimming removed 8 bases at V and 3 bases at J, with 11 bases between. The CDR3 coding sequence is TGTGCCAGCGTTGAGGGTAGCTACGAGCAGTACTTC. Amino acids: CASVEGSYEQYF. The whole variable domain, filled in from reference TRBV28 and TRBJ2-7, reads DVKVTQSSRYLVKRTGEKVFLECVQDMDHENMFWYRQDPGLGLRLIYFSYDVKMKEKGDIPEGYSVSREKKERFSLILESASTNQTSMYLCASVEGSYEQYFGPGTRLTVT.

J is TRBJ2-2 and V is TRBV27; the D gene is possibly TRBD2 (5 bases). Germline V gene data show CDR1 as MNHEY and CDR2 as SMNVEV (reference sequence). Trimming pared 7 bases from V and 5 bases from J, leaving 17 bases between. CDR3 length equals 15 residues. CDR3 in amino acids: CASMRTLSRTGELFF. The CDR3 DNA follows: TGTGCCAGCATGAGGACTCTCAGTCGAACCGGGGAGCTGTTTTTT.

The chain combines TRBV4-2 with TRBJ2-1; 8 nucleotides line up with TRBD1. Germline V gene lookup returns CDR1 LGHNA and CDR2 YNFKEQ. V lost 7 bases and J lost 7; bases outside the gene matches: 12. This CDR3 contains 15 residues. The CDR3 reads CASTRQGRGLNEQFF. The CDR3 coding sequence is TGTGCCAGCACCCGACAGGGGCGGGGTTTGAATGAGCAGTTCTTC.

This chain joins TRBV5-1 and TRBJ1-2; D not certain. The germline V and J ends were trimmed by 0 bases and 4 bases, with 10 bases remaining between them. Per the germline V gene, CDR1 is SGHRS and CDR2 is YFSETQ. CDR3 size: 14 residues. CDR3: CASSLAGDIYGYTF. CDR3 nucleotide sequence: TGCGCCAGCAGCTTGGCTGGTGACATCTATGGCTACACCTTC.

The V call is TRBV5-1, the J call TRBJ1-2; TRBD1 might be the D (6 bases). CDR3 length: 16 residues. Germline CDR1 and CDR2: SGHRS and YFSETQ. V gave up 3 bases and J gave up 4 bases, with 19 bases separating them. The CDR3 reads CASSSGDNGSPYGYTF. For the CDR3, the DNA is TGCGCCAGCAGCTCCGGGGACAATGGAAGTCCCTATGGCTACACCTTC.

CDR3: CASSPSGRGSNQPQHF. CDR3 sequence (DNA): TGTGCCAGCTCACCATCGGGGAGAGGGAGCAATCAGCCCCAGCATTTT. The rearrangement links TRBV18 to TRBJ1-5; D gene uncertain. The CDR3 is 16 residues long. Germline CDR1 reads KGHSH; CDR2 reads LQKENI. V shed 2 bases and J shed 1 base, with 12 bases lying between them.

This chain links TRBV4-2 with TRBJ1-2; maybe TRBD1 (5 bases). The CDR3 covers 16 residues. CDR1 is LGHNA, CDR2 YNFKEQ, per germline. V shed 0 bases and J shed 4 bases, with 15 bases lying between them. Here the CDR3 reads CASSQDLRGDPYGYTF. For the CDR3, the DNA is TGTGCCAGCAGCCAAGATCTGCGCGGGGACCCCTATGGCTACACCTTC.

The rearrangement joins TRBV11-2 to TRBJ1-2; D is undetermined. Looked up from germline, CDR1 is SGHAT and CDR2 is FQNNGV. The CDR3 has 13 amino acids. Trimming removed 5 bases from V and 5 bases from J, with 12 bases in between. The CDR3 DNA follows: TGTGCCAGCAGCCATAGCCGGGGTTATGGCTACACCTTC. Amino acid sequence: CASSHSRGYGYTF.

This clone has only a few counts. The chain couples TRBV21-1 to TRBJ1-5. TRBV21-1 represents a pseudogene. The CDR3 is 19 residues long. CDR3 loop: CASSNPAGNCLESNQPQHF. The CDR3 region has the DNA TGTGCCAGCAGCAACCCGGCGGGGAATTGTCTTGAGAGCAATCAGCCCCAGCATTTT.

This clone is a singleton in its sample. The rearrangement joins TRBV25-1 to TRBJ1-3; 7 nucleotides agree with TRBD1. Per germline, CDR1 MGHDK and CDR2 SYGVNS. The CDR3 has 14 residues. J was trimmed by 3 bases and V by 10 bases; bases with no gene match: 9. DNA of the CDR3: TGTGCCATCCGAAAGGGGGCGTGTGGAAACACCATATATTTT. It translates to CAIRKGACGNTIYF.

This chain joins TRBV4-2 and TRBJ2-1, with TRBD2 identical over 10 bases. The trim removed 0 bases at V and 5 bases at J, leaving 7 bases unmatched. Germline V gives CDR1 LGHNA, CDR2 YNFKEQ. This CDR3 is built from 17 residues. CDR3 in amino acids: CASSQDRGLAGDNEQFF. The DNA of the CDR3 is TGTGCCAGCAGCCAAGATCGGGGGCTAGCGGGGGACAATGAGCAGTTCTTC.

The chain links TRBV5-1 to TRBJ2-7; TRBD1 might be the D (6 bases). CDR1 is SGHRS, CDR2 YFSETQ, per germline. The CDR3 loop spans 13 amino acids. V shed 0 bases and J shed 7 bases, with 11 bases lying between them. CDR3 coding DNA: TGCGCCAGCAGCTTGGACAGGGTTCGAGAGCAGTACTTC. This sequence encodes CASSLDRVREQYF.

The V and J genes are TRBV11-2 and TRBJ1-4; D perhaps matches TRBD1 (5 bases). V lost 5 bases to trimming and J lost 8 bases, with 15 bases between them. The germline gives CDR1 SGHAT, CDR2 FQNNGV. The CDR3 has 14 residues. CDR3 DNA: TGTGCCAGCAGCCGACCCTCGAAGGGGGAAAAACTGTTTTTT. As protein: CASSRPSKGEKLFF.

This clone came up once. This rearrangement joins TRBV5-6 to TRBJ1-6; TRBD1 aligns across 7 bases. The V gene end was trimmed by 0 bases and the J gene end by 11 bases; junction bases not matched to a gene: 14. This CDR3 is 17 amino acids long. Per germline, CDR1 SGHDT and CDR2 YYEEEE. In nucleotides, the CDR3 is TGTGCCAGCAGCTTGGGGCCTATACAGGGGACTGCAACACCCCTCCACTTT. Its protein is CASSLGPIQGTATPLHF.

Only a few counts were recorded for this clone. The genes are TRBV6-5 and TRBJ1-2, with 9 bases lining up with TRBD1. The length of the CDR3 is 14 residues. Trimming took 6 bases from V and 3 from J; bases not matched to a gene: 5. Germline V gene sequence: CDR1 MNHEY, CDR2 SVGAGI. The CDR3 reads CASSRGDRDYGYTF. CDR3 DNA: TGTGCCAGCAGCCGGGGGGACAGGGACTATGGCTACACCTTC.

This chain connects TRBV24-1 to TRBJ2-5; D is perhaps TRBD1 (5 bases). The germline V gene encodes CDR1 KGHDR and CDR2 SFDVKD. The length of the CDR3 is 13 residues. Trimming pared 4 bases from V and 7 bases from J, leaving 12 bases between. The CDR3 region is CATSEGADRTQYF. In DNA form, the CDR3 reads TGTGCCACCAGTGAAGGGGCCGACAGGACCCAGTACTTC.

The rearrangement links TRBV5-4 to TRBJ2-1; 10 bases align to TRBD1. The trim removed 4 bases at V and 4 bases at J, leaving 5 bases unmatched. Germline values: CDR1 SGHNT, CDR2 YYREEE (reference sequence). CDR3 length: 15 amino acids. This CDR3 is CASSRGQGNYNEQFF. The CDR3 DNA reads TGTGCCAGCAGCCGGGGACAGGGGAATTACAATGAGCAGTTCTTC.